The rows below give T cell receptor beta chains drawn from one sample of a study of T cells after yellow fever vaccination. TCRdb re-analysed the 5' RACE reads in MiXCR, keeping a single row per CDR3 protein. This table has 300,000 to 350,000 distinct CDR3 sequences, 7% to 10% appearing once. The sample in question was PBMCs, obtained roughly seven weeks after the first yellow fever vaccination. The origin of the receptors is a man aged 18 to 35 who received the YFV17D yellow fever vaccine. The CDR3 runs from the conserved cysteine through the conserved F or W. Expanded clones get a size class; other rows say once, few or many, or leave the size out.

j_call: TRBJ1-2
v_call: TRBV6-1
clone_size: few
cdr3_aa: CASNTGGAYGYTF

j_call: TRBJ2-7
v_call: TRBV4-3
clone_size: few
cdr3_aa: CASSQVKGYEQYF

j_call: TRBJ2-1
v_call: TRBV10-2
clone_size: few
cdr3_aa: CASIYSSGGRGEQFF

j_call: TRBJ1-4
v_call: TRBV12-3/TRBV12-4
clone_size: .
cdr3_aa: CASSLQWSEKLFF

j_call: TRBJ1-3
v_call: TRBV7-9
clone_size: few
cdr3_aa: CASRTGGGRSGNTIYF

j_call: TRBJ2-4
v_call: TRBV3-1
clone_size: .
cdr3_aa: CASSQARIDRDMHIQYF

j_call: TRBJ2-3
v_call: TRBV29-1
clone_size: few
cdr3_aa: CSVPPDGTDTQYF

j_call: TRBJ2-3
v_call: TRBV6-1
clone_size: many
cdr3_aa: CASSDRQPDTQYF

j_call: TRBJ2-1
v_call: TRBV29-1
clone_size: .
cdr3_aa: CSVEGTLSYNEQFF

j_call: TRBJ1-4
v_call: TRBV4-1
clone_size: .
cdr3_aa: CASSQGWTGEKLFF

j_call: TRBJ2-3
v_call: TRBV4-3
clone_size: few
cdr3_aa: CASSGTSGDTDTQYF

j_call: TRBJ2-1
v_call: TRBV4-2
clone_size: .
cdr3_aa: CASSQRSRRDEQFF

j_call: TRBJ2-5
v_call: TRBV7-2
clone_size: many
cdr3_aa: CASSSSGTYRGTQYF

j_call: TRBJ1-1
v_call: TRBV6-1
clone_size: .
cdr3_aa: CASSPIGFTEAFF

j_call: TRBJ2-5
v_call: TRBV7-2
clone_size: .
cdr3_aa: CASSPRPQYF

j_call: TRBJ2-2
v_call: TRBV11-2
clone_size: .
cdr3_aa: CASSLVRGTNTGELFF

j_call: TRBJ1-1
v_call: TRBV5-1
clone_size: .
cdr3_aa: CASSLDWPGGTEAFF

j_call: TRBJ1-4
v_call: TRBV6-1
clone_size: .
cdr3_aa: CASIGGAAEKLFF

j_call: TRBJ2-6
v_call: TRBV6-5
clone_size: many
cdr3_aa: CASHTGGVSGANVLTF

j_call: TRBJ2-5
v_call: TRBV6-5
clone_size: few
cdr3_aa: CASSHPGSGAKETQYF

j_call: TRBJ2-2
v_call: TRBV29-1
clone_size: many
cdr3_aa: CSVEKGAGELFF

j_call: TRBJ2-2
v_call: TRBV12-3/TRBV12-4
clone_size: many
cdr3_aa: CASSLVRPGPGELFF

j_call: TRBJ2-2
v_call: TRBV5-1
clone_size: few
cdr3_aa: CASSLEAGTGELFF

j_call: TRBJ2-2
v_call: TRBV10-3
clone_size: .
cdr3_aa: CAANAGDTNTGELFF

j_call: TRBJ2-4
v_call: TRBV16
clone_size: few
cdr3_aa: CASHPAGGKNIQYF

j_call: TRBJ2-3
v_call: TRBV5-1
clone_size: few
cdr3_aa: CASSLPGTGDGTDTQYF

j_call: TRBJ2-3
v_call: TRBV10-3
clone_size: few
cdr3_aa: CAISEGAGRADTQYF

j_call: TRBJ1-5
v_call: TRBV12-3/TRBV12-4
clone_size: few
cdr3_aa: CASRTQAGGQPQHF

j_call: TRBJ1-1
v_call: TRBV12-3/TRBV12-4
clone_size: .
cdr3_aa: CASRITQGVSEAFF

j_call: TRBJ2-3
v_call: TRBV20-1
clone_size: .
cdr3_aa: CSALGYDPLSTDTQYF

j_call: TRBJ2-1
v_call: TRBV6-1
clone_size: .
cdr3_aa: CASSDERGYNEQFF

j_call: TRBJ2-3
v_call: TRBV6-5
clone_size: .
cdr3_aa: CASSSPGAGSQYF

j_call: TRBJ1-5
v_call: TRBV29-1
clone_size: few
cdr3_aa: CSVGEPNQPQHF

j_call: TRBJ2-2
v_call: TRBV7-3
clone_size: few
cdr3_aa: CASSLIGGRTGELFF

j_call: TRBJ1-1
v_call: TRBV6-5
clone_size: few
cdr3_aa: CASSYVPGQGWHTEAFF

j_call: TRBJ2-2
v_call: TRBV7-8
clone_size: few
cdr3_aa: CASSLGRNGELFF

j_call: TRBJ2-3
v_call: TRBV3-1
clone_size: .
cdr3_aa: CASSQTGVDTQYF

j_call: TRBJ1-3
v_call: TRBV5-1
clone_size: .
cdr3_aa: CASSLRGISGNTIYF

j_call: TRBJ2-7
v_call: TRBV9
clone_size: few
cdr3_aa: CASSVYPEESYEQYF

j_call: TRBJ2-1
v_call: TRBV7-8
clone_size: few
cdr3_aa: CASSLYRVDYNEQFF

j_call: TRBJ2-1
v_call: TRBV5-4
clone_size: few
cdr3_aa: CASSLFGVDEQFF

j_call: TRBJ2-7
v_call: TRBV9
clone_size: few
cdr3_aa: CASSVRLVGGEQYF

j_call: TRBJ2-2
v_call: TRBV5-4
clone_size: few
cdr3_aa: CAGSLGGNTGELFF

j_call: TRBJ1-1
v_call: TRBV5-1
clone_size: .
cdr3_aa: CASGDLGGEAFF

j_call: TRBJ2-6
v_call: TRBV7-2
clone_size: few
cdr3_aa: CASADMGSGANVLTF

j_call: TRBJ2-3
v_call: TRBV4-2
clone_size: few
cdr3_aa: CASSQDIQRGKRDTQYF

j_call: TRBJ2-7
v_call: TRBV11-2
clone_size: .
cdr3_aa: CASSEDGAAVDEQYF

j_call: TRBJ1-5
v_call: TRBV27
clone_size: few
cdr3_aa: CASSPRGTGNQPQHF

j_call: TRBJ2-3
v_call: TRBV20-1
clone_size: few
cdr3_aa: CSARGGGAGFLDTQYF

j_call: TRBJ1-6
v_call: TRBV7-9
clone_size: many
cdr3_aa: CASSLEQLNSPLHF

j_call: TRBJ2-2
v_call: TRBV3-1
clone_size: .
cdr3_aa: CASSSRQTNTGELFF

j_call: TRBJ1-6
v_call: TRBV5-1
clone_size: few
cdr3_aa: CASSLESTANSPLHF

j_call: TRBJ2-1
v_call: TRBV12-3/TRBV12-4
clone_size: .
cdr3_aa: CASSLSSGGPGNEQFF

j_call: TRBJ2-1
v_call: TRBV12-3/TRBV12-4
clone_size: many
cdr3_aa: CASSSSGGPYNEQFF